A single sample gave rise to the 20 T cell receptor beta chains below, sequenced in a study of blood T cell repertoires in COVID-19. Produced via immunoSEQ multiplex PCR; TCRdb's table is partial and in-frame only. The sample shows around 300,000 clones, roughly nine tenths of them seen only once. Sequenced material: PBMCs or T cells enriched from blood (not recorded which). All receptors come from a woman aged 50 to 65 who had recovered from COVID-19.

The genes are TRBV28 and TRBJ1-2; TRBD1 agrees at 8 bases. The CDR3 extends over 16 amino acids. Losses at the gene ends were 5 bases for V and 1 base for J; bases not matched to a gene: 9. The germline gives CDR1 MDHEN, CDR2 SYDVKM. The DNA for the CDR3 is TGTGCCAGCAGTGCCTTGGGGACAGGACATAACTATGGCTACACCTTC. Residues: CASSALGTGHNYGYTF.

This sequence joins TRBV28 and TRBJ2-4, with a weak D call TRBD1 (5 bases). CDR3 size: 18 residues. CDR1 MDHEN and CDR2 SYDVKM come from the germline V gene. The V gene lost 5 bases and the J gene lost 2 bases, with 22 bases spanning the gap. CDR3 residues: CASSANLRASGTKNIQYF. DNA of the CDR3: TGTGCCAGCAGTGCAAACCTTAGGGCCTCAGGGACCAAAAACATTCAGTACTTC.

J is TRBJ2-7 and V is TRBV7-2; 8 nucleotides align to TRBD1. The germline V gene has CDR1 SGHTA and CDR2 FQGNSA. After removal of 5 bases from V and 3 bases from J, the junction contained 6 bases not matched to a gene. The length of the CDR3 is 14 residues. This CDR3 is CASSVGTGFYEQYF. In nucleotides, the CDR3 is TGTGCCAGCAGCGTCGGGACAGGATTCTACGAGCAGTACTTC.

The rearrangement links TRBV5-1 to TRBJ2-3, with no clear D. V was clipped by 9 bases and J by 2 bases, with 16 bases between them. Germline lookup yields CDR1 SGHRS and CDR2 YFSETQ. The CDR3 sequence is 14 residues long. The CDR3 region has the DNA TGCGCCACCGGTGACACTCACTCCACAGATACGCAGTATTTT. Amino acids: CATGDTHSTDTQYF.

V is TRBV27 and J is TRBJ1-4; maybe TRBD1 (5 bases). The CDR3 runs to 13 residues. Trimming pared 2 bases from V and 5 bases from J, leaving 6 bases between. CDR1 MNHEY and CDR2 SMNVEV come from the germline V gene (reference sequence). CDR3 sequence reads: CASSLAGNEKLFF. The CDR3 nucleotides are TGTGCCAGCAGTTTAGCAGGGAATGAAAAACTGTTTTTT.

The chain employs TRBV21-1 and TRBJ1-1. TRBV21-1 is termed a pseudogene. The CDR3 has 13 residues. CDR3 nucleotides: TGTGCCAGCAGCGAAGGGGAGAAATTAGAAGCTTTCTTT. This codes for CASSEGEKLEAFF.

The rearrangement uses TRBV27 and TRBJ2-4; perhaps TRBD2 as D (5 bases). The CDR3 is 15 amino acids. V gave up 4 bases and J gave up 0 bases, with 10 bases separating them. Per germline, CDR1 MNHEY and CDR2 SMNVEV (reference sequence). The CDR3 DNA sequence: TGTGCCAGCAGTTCTCTAGCTCTAGCCAAAAACATTCAGTACTTC. Its protein is CASSSLALAKNIQYF.

The V and J genes are TRBV5-1 and TRBJ2-7; 9 bases are a match to TRBD2. Per germline, CDR1 SGHRS and CDR2 YFSETQ. V trimming: 5 bases; J trimming: 5 bases; junction bases outside the gene matches: 11. This CDR3 has 15 residues. The CDR3 here is CASRGYGGRVDEQYF. The CDR3 DNA reads as TGCGCCAGCAGAGGTTACGGCGGGAGGGTCGACGAGCAGTACTTC.

The gene calls are TRBV11-2 and TRBJ2-3; D is possibly TRBD2 (5 bases). CDR3 length equals 14 residues. Trimming stripped 6 bases from V and 2 bases from J, with 12 bases between. Germline CDR1 is SGHAT and CDR2 is FQNNGV. CDR3 amino acids: CASSFSSPTDTQYF. Here the CDR3 DNA reads TGTGCCAGCAGTTTTTCTAGCCCCACAGATACGCAGTATTTT.

The rearrangement joins TRBV28 to TRBJ1-3, with 7 positions matching TRBD1. V gave up 7 bases and J gave up 2 bases; unmatched junction bases: 5. CDR1 and CDR2 from the germline V gene are MDHEN and SYDVKM. The CDR3 consists of 14 residues. In DNA form, the CDR3 reads TGTGCCAGCAAGACAGGGTCGGCTGGAAACACCATATATTTT. The encoded protein is CASKTGSAGNTIYF.

The chain carries TRBV30 and TRBJ1-2; no clear D gene. V lost 0 bases to trimming and J lost 8 bases, with 13 bases between them. The CDR3 covers 13 residues. The V gene's germline CDR1 is GTSNPN and CDR2 SVGIG (reference sequence). The CDR3 spells CAWSVGGSGGYTF. The CDR3 DNA reads TGTGCCTGGAGTGTAGGAGGGAGTGGGGGCTACACCTTC.

This sequence joins TRBV5-1 and TRBJ2-1; the match to TRBD2 covers 9 bases. With V trimmed by 0 bases and J by 6 bases, 7 bases remained unmatched. Germline V gene data show CDR1 as SGHRS and CDR2 as YFSETQ. The CDR3 is 16 residues long. The CDR3 reads CASSLAPAGGTNEQFF. The CDR3 DNA reads as TGCGCCAGCAGCTTGGCCCCAGCGGGAGGTACCAATGAGCAGTTCTTC.

The chain has TRBV3-1 (or the pseudogene TRBV3-2) and TRBJ2-7; TRBD2 matches 11 bases. The germline gives CDR1 LGHDT, CDR2 YNNKEL (reference sequence). V lost 0 bases, J lost 4 bases, and 8 bases stayed unmatched. The CDR3 consists of 17 residues. In DNA form, the CDR3 reads TGTGCCAGCAGCCAAGATTCTCCTAGCGGGAGGTGTTACGAGCAGTACTTC. Translation: CASSQDSPSGRCYEQYF.

CDR3 sequence (DNA): TGTGCCAGCAGCTTCCAGAGAGTAAGGGAGGGGGATACGCAGTATTTT. Protein sequence: CASSFQRVREGDTQYF. The J gene is TRBJ2-3, the V gene TRBV7-6; TRBD2 aligns across 7 bases. Germline V lookup: CDR1 SGHVS, CDR2 FNYEAQ. Trimming cost V 3 bases and J 6 bases; bases outside gene matches: 12. This CDR3 contains 16 residues.

The rearrangement uses TRBV5-4 and TRBJ1-1; weak D call: TRBD1 (5 bases). Looked up from germline, CDR1 is SGHNT and CDR2 is YYREEE (reference sequence). V lost 4 bases and J lost 5, with 9 bases in between. The CDR3 is 12 amino acids. This CDR3 reads CASSLQGTEAFF. As DNA, the CDR3 is TGTGCCAGCAGCCTTCAGGGAACTGAAGCTTTCTTT.

This chain uses TRBV5-1 with TRBJ2-7; 9 bases match TRBD1. Germline V gene sequence: CDR1 SGHRS, CDR2 YFSETQ. This CDR3 spans 15 amino acids. J was trimmed by 4 bases and V by 0 bases; bases with no gene match: 5. CDR3 protein: CASSLGQGDAYEQYF. CDR3 in DNA: TGCGCCAGCAGCTTGGGACAGGGGGACGCGTACGAGCAGTACTTC.

The chain is built from TRBV25-1 and TRBJ1-1; D gene unclear. The CDR3 runs to 13 residues. CDR1 and CDR2 (germline): MGHDK, SYGVNS. V lost 6 bases and J lost 2, with 10 bases in between. CDR3 bases: TGTGCCAGCAGATTACAGTTTAACACTGAAGCTTTCTTT. Translated: CASRLQFNTEAFF.

The chain employs TRBV28 and TRBJ1-3; tentatively, D is TRBD1 (6 bases). There are 15 residues in the CDR3. CDR1 MDHEN and CDR2 SYDVKM come from the germline V gene. V lost 2 bases to trimming and J lost 4 bases, with 12 bases between them. Written as DNA, the CDR3 is TGTGCCAGCAGTTTAGGGGGGGCGAGGGGAAACACCATATATTTT. The encoded protein is CASSLGGARGNTIYF.

V usage is TRBV7-9 and J usage is TRBJ2-3; D perhaps matches TRBD2 (6 bases). V dropped 5 bases and J dropped 2 bases, with 11 bases sitting between them. CDR3 length equals 14 residues. CDR1 SEHNR and CDR2 FQNEAQ come from the germline V gene (reference sequence). CDR3 nucleotides: TGTGCCAGCAGCCCCCAGGGACTCACAGATACGCAGTATTTT. This gives the protein CASSPQGLTDTQYF.

This clone was found a few times. This rearrangement joins TRBV21-1 to TRBJ1-1; the DNA was not used to check the table's D call, TRBD1. TRBV21-1 is a recognized pseudogene. This CDR3 comprises 14 residues. The CDR3 DNA is TGTGCCAGCAGCAAAGGGACAGGGGGCACTGAAGCTTTCTTT. Its protein is CASSKGTGGTEAFF.